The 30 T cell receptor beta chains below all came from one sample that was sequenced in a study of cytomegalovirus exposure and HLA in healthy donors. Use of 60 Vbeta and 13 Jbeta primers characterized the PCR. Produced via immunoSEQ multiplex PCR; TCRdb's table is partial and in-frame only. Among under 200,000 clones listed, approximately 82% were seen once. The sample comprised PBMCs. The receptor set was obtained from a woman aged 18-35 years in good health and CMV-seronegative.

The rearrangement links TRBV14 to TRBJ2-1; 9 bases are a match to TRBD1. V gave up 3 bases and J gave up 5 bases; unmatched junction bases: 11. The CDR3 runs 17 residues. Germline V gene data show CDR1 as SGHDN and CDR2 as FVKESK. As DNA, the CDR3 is TGTGCCAGCAGCCACCCCCCCGGGACAGGGCCCAACAATGAGCAGTTCTTC. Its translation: CASSHPPGTGPNNEQFF. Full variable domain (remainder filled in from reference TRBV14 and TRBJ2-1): EAGVTQFPSHSVIEKGQTVTLRCDPISGHDNLYWYRRVMGKEIKFLLHFVKESKQDESGMPNNRFLAERTGGTYSTLKVQPAELEDSGVYFCASSHPPGTGPNNEQFFGPGTRLTVL.

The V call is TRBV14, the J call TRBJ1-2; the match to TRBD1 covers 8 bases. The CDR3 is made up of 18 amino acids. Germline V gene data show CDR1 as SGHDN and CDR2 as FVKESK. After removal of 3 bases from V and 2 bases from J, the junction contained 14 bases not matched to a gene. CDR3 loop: CASSHRDRFPSRNYGYTF. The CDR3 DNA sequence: TGTGCCAGCAGCCACCGGGACAGGTTCCCATCTAGGAACTATGGCTACACCTTC.

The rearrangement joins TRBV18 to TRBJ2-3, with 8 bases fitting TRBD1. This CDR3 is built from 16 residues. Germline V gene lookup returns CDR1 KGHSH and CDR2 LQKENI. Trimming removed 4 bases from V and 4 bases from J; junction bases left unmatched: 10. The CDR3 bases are TGTGCCAGCTCACTGACGACAGGGGAGGTGCCAGATACGCAGTATTTT. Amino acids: CASSLTTGEVPDTQYF.

CDR3 in amino acids: CSVDLLQGHETQYF. Here the CDR3 DNA reads TGCAGCGTTGACCTCTTACAGGGGCATGAGACCCAGTACTTC. This sequence joins TRBV29-1 and TRBJ2-5; 7 bases align to TRBD1. Losses at the gene ends were 3 bases for V and 5 bases for J; bases not matched to a gene: 9. The CDR3 runs 14 residues. CDR1 is SQVTM and CDR2 is ANQGSEA in the germline V gene.

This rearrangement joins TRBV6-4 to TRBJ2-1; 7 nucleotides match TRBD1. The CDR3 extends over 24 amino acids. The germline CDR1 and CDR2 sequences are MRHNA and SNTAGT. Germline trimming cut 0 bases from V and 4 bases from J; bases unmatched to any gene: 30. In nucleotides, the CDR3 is TGTGCCAGCAGTGACTCGAGAGGGGCTAGTGGGCGATTAGAGACAGGGAAGTATTACAATGAGCAGTTCTTC. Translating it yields CASSDSRGASGRLETGKYYNEQFF.

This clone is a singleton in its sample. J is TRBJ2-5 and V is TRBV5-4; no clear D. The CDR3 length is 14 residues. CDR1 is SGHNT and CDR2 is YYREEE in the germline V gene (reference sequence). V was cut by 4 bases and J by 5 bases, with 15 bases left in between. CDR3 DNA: TGTGCCAGCAGCCCACCCACGGGTGTGGAGACCCAGTACTTC. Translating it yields CASSPPTGVETQYF.

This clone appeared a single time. The CDR3, as DNA: TGTGCCAGCAGCTTACGGGGGGCCTCTCAGCCCCAGCATTTT. This translates into CASSLRGASQPQHF. This chain joins TRBV13 and TRBJ1-5; D possibly corresponds to TRBD1 (6 bases). This CDR3 region has 14 residues. Germline V lookup: CDR1 PRHDT, CDR2 FYEKMQ (reference sequence). Deletions cut 2 bases from V and 6 bases from J, with 11 bases between.

This CDR3 is CASSLRQGISTDTQYF. The CDR3 region has the DNA TGTGCCAGCAGTCTACGACAGGGAATAAGCACAGATACGCAGTATTTT. The V gene is TRBV27, the J gene TRBJ2-3, with 7 bases that match TRBD1. The CDR3 totals 16 residues. V was clipped by 5 bases and J by 0 bases; unmatched bases: 8. Germline CDR1 is MNHEY and CDR2 is SMNVEV (reference sequence).

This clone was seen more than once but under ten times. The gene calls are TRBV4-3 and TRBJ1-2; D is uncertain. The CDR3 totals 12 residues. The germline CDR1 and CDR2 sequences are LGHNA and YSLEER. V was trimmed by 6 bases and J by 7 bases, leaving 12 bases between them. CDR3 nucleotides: TGCGCCAGCAGTAACTACCAATTTGGCTACACCTTC. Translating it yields CASSNYQFGYTF.

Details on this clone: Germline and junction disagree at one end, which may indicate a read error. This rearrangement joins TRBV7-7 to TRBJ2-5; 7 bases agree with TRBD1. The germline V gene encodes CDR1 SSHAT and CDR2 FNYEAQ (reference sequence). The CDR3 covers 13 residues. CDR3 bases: TGTGCTAGCAGCTTAAACAGGGGTGAGACCCAGTACTTC. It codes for CASSLNRGETQYF.

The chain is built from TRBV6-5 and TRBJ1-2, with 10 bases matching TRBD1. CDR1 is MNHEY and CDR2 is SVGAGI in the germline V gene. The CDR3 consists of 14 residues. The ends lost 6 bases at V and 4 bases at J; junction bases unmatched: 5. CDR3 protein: CASSTTGGFYGYTF. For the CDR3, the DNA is TGTGCCAGCAGCACGACAGGGGGCTTCTATGGCTACACCTTC.

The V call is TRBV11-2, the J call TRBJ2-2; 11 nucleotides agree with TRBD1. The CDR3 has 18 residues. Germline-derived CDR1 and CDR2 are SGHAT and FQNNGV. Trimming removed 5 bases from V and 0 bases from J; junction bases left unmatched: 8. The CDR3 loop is CASSVPWGQGANTGELFF. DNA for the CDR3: TGTGCCAGCAGCGTTCCCTGGGGACAGGGGGCGAACACCGGGGAGCTGTTTTTT.

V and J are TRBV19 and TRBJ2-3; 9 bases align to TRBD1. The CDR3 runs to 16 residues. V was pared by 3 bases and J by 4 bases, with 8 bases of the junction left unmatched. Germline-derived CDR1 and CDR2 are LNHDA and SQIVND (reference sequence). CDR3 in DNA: TGTGCCAGTAGTATTAGGACAGGGGCGCGGGCAGATACGCAGTATTTT. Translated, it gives CASSIRTGARADTQYF.

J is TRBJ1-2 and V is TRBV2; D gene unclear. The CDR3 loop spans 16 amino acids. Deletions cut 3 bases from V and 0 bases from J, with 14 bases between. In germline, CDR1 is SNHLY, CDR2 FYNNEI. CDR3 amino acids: CASSDRGSRANYGYTF. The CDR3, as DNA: TGTGCCAGCAGTGATAGAGGCAGTCGAGCTAACTATGGCTACACCTTC.

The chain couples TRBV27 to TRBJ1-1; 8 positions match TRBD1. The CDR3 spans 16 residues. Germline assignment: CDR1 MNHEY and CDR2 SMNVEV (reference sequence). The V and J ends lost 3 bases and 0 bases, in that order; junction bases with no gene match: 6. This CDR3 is CASSLPDRALNTEAFF. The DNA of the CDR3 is TGTGCCAGCAGTTTGCCGGACAGGGCCCTGAACACTGAAGCTTTCTTT.

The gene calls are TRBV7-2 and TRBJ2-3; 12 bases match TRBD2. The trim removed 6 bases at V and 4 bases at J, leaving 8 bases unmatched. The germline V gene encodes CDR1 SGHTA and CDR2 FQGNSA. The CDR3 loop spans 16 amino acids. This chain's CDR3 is CASRRTSGMVADTQYF. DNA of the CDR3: TGTGCCAGCAGGCGGACTAGCGGGATGGTTGCAGATACGCAGTATTTT.

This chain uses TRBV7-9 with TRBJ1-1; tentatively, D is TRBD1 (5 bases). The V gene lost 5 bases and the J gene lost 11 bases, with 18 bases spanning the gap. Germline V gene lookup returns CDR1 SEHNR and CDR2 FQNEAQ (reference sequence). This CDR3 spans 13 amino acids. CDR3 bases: TGTGCCAGCAGCCCCCTCGGGACTCAAGGCGCTTTCTTT. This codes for CASSPLGTQGAFF.

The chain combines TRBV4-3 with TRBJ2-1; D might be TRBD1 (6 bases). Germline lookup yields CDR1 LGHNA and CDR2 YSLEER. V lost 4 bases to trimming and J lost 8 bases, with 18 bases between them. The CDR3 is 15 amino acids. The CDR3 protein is CASSPNWATGHEQFF. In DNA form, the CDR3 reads TGCGCCAGCAGCCCGAATTGGGCAACAGGGCATGAGCAGTTCTTC.

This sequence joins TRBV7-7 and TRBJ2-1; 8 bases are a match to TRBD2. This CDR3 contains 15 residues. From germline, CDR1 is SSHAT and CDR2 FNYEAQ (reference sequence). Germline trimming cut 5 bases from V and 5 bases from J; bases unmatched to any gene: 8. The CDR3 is CASSVTSGPHNEQFF. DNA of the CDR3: TGTGCCAGCAGCGTTACTAGCGGACCTCACAATGAGCAGTTCTTC.

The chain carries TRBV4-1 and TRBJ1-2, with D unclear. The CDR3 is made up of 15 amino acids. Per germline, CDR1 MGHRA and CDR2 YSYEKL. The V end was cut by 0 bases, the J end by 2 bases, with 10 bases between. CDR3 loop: CASSQDPYSNYGYTF. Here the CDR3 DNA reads TGCGCCAGCAGCCAAGATCCATACTCCAACTATGGCTACACCTTC.

The CDR3 region is CASSGAGGSRDTQYF. CDR3 bases: TGTGCCAGCAGTGGCGCGGGAGGGTCCCGCGATACGCAGTATTTT. This rearrangement joins TRBV2 to TRBJ2-3; 9 nucleotides match TRBD2. V was clipped by 4 bases and J by 6 bases; unmatched bases: 8. CDR1 and CDR2 from the germline V gene are SNHLY and FYNNEI. This CDR3 spans 15 amino acids.

CDR3 nucleotide sequence: TGTGCCAGCAGCTTTGGACAGGGCACAGGAAACACCATATATTTT. As protein: CASSFGQGTGNTIYF. The chain couples TRBV7-2 to TRBJ1-3; TRBD1 matches 8 bases. The CDR3 consists of 15 residues. The V gene's germline CDR1 is SGHTA and CDR2 FQGNSA. V lost 3 bases, J lost 4 bases, and 5 bases stayed unmatched.

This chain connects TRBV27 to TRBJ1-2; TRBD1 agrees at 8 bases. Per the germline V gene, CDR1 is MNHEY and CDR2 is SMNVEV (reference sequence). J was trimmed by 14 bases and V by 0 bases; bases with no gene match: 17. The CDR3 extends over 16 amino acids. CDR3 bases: TGTGCCAGCAGTTTATCAGGGACAGGAGACCTTAGTGACCATACCTTC. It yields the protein CASSLSGTGDLSDHTF.

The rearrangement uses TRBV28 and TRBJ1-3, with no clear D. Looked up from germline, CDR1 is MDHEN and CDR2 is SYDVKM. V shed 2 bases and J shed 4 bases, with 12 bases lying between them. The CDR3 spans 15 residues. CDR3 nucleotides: TGTGCCAGCAGTTTAGCGGGGTCTCGGGGAAACACCATATATTTT. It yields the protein CASSLAGSRGNTIYF.

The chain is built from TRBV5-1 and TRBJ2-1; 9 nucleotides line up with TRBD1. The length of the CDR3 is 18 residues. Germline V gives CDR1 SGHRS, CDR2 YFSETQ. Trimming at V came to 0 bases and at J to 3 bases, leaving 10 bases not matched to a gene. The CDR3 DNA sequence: TGCGCCAGCAGCTTGGGAACGGACGGACAGGGGTTCTACAATGAGCAGTTCTTC. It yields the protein CASSLGTDGQGFYNEQFF.

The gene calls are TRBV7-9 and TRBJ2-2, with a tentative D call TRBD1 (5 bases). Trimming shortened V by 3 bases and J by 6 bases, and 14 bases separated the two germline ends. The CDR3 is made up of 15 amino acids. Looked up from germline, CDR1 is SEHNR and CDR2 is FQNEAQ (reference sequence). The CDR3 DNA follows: TGTGCCAGCAGCTTCCTCATGTTGACAGCCGGGGAGCTGTTTTTT. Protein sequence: CASSFLMLTAGELFF.

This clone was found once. The CDR3 region is CASSMGQIILNQPQHF. CDR3 in DNA: TGTGCCAGTAGTATGGGACAGATCATCCTCAATCAGCCCCAGCATTTT. The chain is built from TRBV19 and TRBJ1-5; 7 bases are shared with TRBD1. The trim removed 3 bases at V and 3 bases at J, leaving 8 bases unmatched. This CDR3 is 16 amino acids long. The germline V gene encodes CDR1 LNHDA and CDR2 SQIVND (reference sequence).

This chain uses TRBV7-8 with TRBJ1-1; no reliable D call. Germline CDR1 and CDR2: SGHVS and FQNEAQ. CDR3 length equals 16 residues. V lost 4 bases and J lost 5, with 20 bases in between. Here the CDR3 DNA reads TGTGCCAGCAGCTCGTACCCTGGTGAGGAGGTGACTGAAGCTTTCTTT. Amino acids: CASSSYPGEEVTEAFF.

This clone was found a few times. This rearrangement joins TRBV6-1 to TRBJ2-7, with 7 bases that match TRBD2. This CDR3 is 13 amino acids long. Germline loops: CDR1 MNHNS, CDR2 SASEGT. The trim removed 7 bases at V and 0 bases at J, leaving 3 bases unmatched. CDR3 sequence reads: CASTSGVSYEQYF. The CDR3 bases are TGTGCCAGCACGAGCGGGGTCTCCTACGAGCAGTACTTC.

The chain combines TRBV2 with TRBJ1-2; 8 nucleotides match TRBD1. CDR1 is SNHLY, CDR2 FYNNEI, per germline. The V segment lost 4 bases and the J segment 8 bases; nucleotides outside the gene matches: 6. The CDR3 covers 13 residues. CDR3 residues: CASSGGQGNGYTF. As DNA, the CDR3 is TGTGCCAGCAGTGGAGGACAGGGAAACGGCTACACCTTC. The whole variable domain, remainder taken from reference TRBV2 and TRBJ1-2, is EPEVTQTPSHQVTQMGQEVILRCVPISNHLYFYWYRQILGQKVEFLVSFYNNEISEKSEIFDDQFSVERPDGSNFTLKIRSTKLEDSAMYFCASSGGQGNGYTFGSGTRLTVV.